Listed here are 22 T cell receptor beta chains from one sample, sequenced in a study of T cell responses to AZD1222 COVID-19 vaccine. This table comes from immunoSEQ multiplex PCR, and its TCRdb copy is limited to in-frame clones, with some not included. Of some 200,000 clones listed, 93% are singletons. The source was peripheral blood, collected on day 0 of AZD1222 vaccination. The receptors were sampled from an adult in good health.

The chain is built from TRBV12-3 or TRBV12-4 and TRBJ1-2, with D unclear. Trimming stripped 4 bases from V and 0 bases from J, with 6 bases between. The CDR3 consists of 13 residues. DNA for the CDR3: TGTGCCAGCAGTTACGTAGCTAACTATGGCTACACCTTC. It codes for CASSYVANYGYTF.

V gene TRBV5-4 combines with J gene TRBJ2-7; 12 bases align to TRBD2. The length of the CDR3 is 15 residues. Germline V gene data show CDR1 as SGHNT and CDR2 as YYREEE (reference sequence). V lost 4 bases, J lost 0 bases, and 2 bases stayed unmatched. The CDR3 reads CASSVTSGSSYEQYF. For the CDR3, the DNA is TGTGCCAGCAGCGTGACTAGCGGGAGCTCCTACGAGCAGTACTTC.

This clone was observed a single time. J is TRBJ2-1 and V is TRBV7-9; D remains ambiguous. The CDR3 runs to 12 residues. CDR1 and CDR2 (germline): SEHNR, FQNEAQ (reference sequence). V dropped 2 bases and J dropped 7 bases, with 6 bases sitting between them. The CDR3: CASSLRLNEQFF. In DNA form, the CDR3 reads TGTGCCAGCAGCTTACGGCTAAATGAGCAGTTCTTC.

This clone was counted once. The chain carries TRBV2 and TRBJ1-5; TRBD1 agrees at 8 bases. The CDR3 has 15 amino acids. Germline CDR1 is SNHLY and CDR2 is FYNNEI. The junction had 5 bases not matched to a gene; V was cut back by 5 bases and J by 2 bases. CDR3 region: CASSYDRGGNQPQHF. The DNA of the CDR3 is TGTGCCAGCAGTTATGACAGGGGTGGCAATCAGCCCCAGCATTTT.

The V call is TRBV28, the J call TRBJ2-3, with D possibly TRBD1 on 6 matching bases. V was pared by 3 bases and J by 2 bases, with 15 bases between. The CDR3 sequence is 16 residues long. Germline CDR1 and CDR2: MDHEN and SYDVKM. In nucleotides, the CDR3 is TGTGCCAGCAGTTTGCTCGACAGGACATACACAGATACGCAGTATTTT. Residues: CASSLLDRTYTDTQYF.

This clone was detected only once. The chain carries TRBV3-1 (or the pseudogene TRBV3-2) and TRBJ2-7; 10 bases fit TRBD2. V shed 2 bases and J 0 bases; nucleotides not matched to a gene: 4. The CDR3 loop spans 16 amino acids. Per the germline V gene, CDR1 is LGHDT and CDR2 is YNNKEL (reference sequence). DNA for the CDR3: TGTGCCAGCAGCCAATTTAGCGGGAGGAGCTCCTACGAGCAGTACTTC. Its protein is CASSQFSGRSSYEQYF.

The rearrangement uses TRBV30 and TRBJ2-3; D remains ambiguous. Germline lookup yields CDR1 GTSNPN and CDR2 SVGIG (reference sequence). V lost 5 bases, J lost 6 bases, and 12 bases lay in between. The CDR3 has 12 residues. In DNA form, the CDR3 reads TGTGCCTGGGCCCTTATCACGGATACGCAGTATTTT. Translated, it gives CAWALITDTQYF.

This chain connects TRBV6-5 to TRBJ1-1, with TRBD1 matching 7 bases. V lost 5 bases and J lost 3; bases outside the gene matches: 3. The CDR3 runs 13 residues. Germline CDR1 reads MNHEY; CDR2 reads SVGAGI. CDR3 bases: TGTGCCAGCAGTCCAACAGGGGACACTGAAGCTTTCTTT. This sequence encodes CASSPTGDTEAFF.

The chain uses TRBV4-1 and TRBJ1-4, with 7 nucleotides matching TRBD1. Germline values: CDR1 MGHRA, CDR2 YSYEKL. The CDR3 is 18 amino acids. V shed 0 bases and J 5 bases; nucleotides not matched to a gene: 12. The CDR3 sequence is CASSQDFGDSRVNEKLFF. CDR3 nucleotides: TGCGCCAGCAGCCAAGATTTCGGGGACAGTCGGGTAAATGAAAAACTGTTTTTT.

The chain is built from TRBV27 and TRBJ1-1; D possibly corresponds to TRBD1 (5 bases). The CDR3 spans 14 residues. The V gene's germline CDR1 is MNHEY and CDR2 SMNVEV (reference sequence). V was clipped by 2 bases and J by 6 bases, with 13 bases between them. The CDR3 loop reads CASSLQAGVAEAFF. In DNA form, the CDR3 reads TGTGCCAGCAGTTTACAGGCGGGGGTGGCTGAAGCTTTCTTT.

This sequence joins TRBV11-2 and TRBJ2-1, with D possibly TRBD1 on 6 matching bases. Trimming took off 1 base at V and 8 bases at J, with 12 bases between the two ends. Germline V gene data show CDR1 as SGHAT and CDR2 as FQNNGV. This CDR3 region has 14 residues. DNA for the CDR3: TGTGCCAGCAGCTTAGTCACAGGGCAAGATGAGCAGTTCTTC. Encoded protein: CASSLVTGQDEQFF.

The chain combines TRBV6-1 with TRBJ1-2, with D tentatively TRBD1 (6 bases). With 2 bases removed from V and 2 bases from J, the gap between germline ends came to 12 bases. Looked up from germline, CDR1 is MNHNS and CDR2 is SASEGT. CDR3 length: 15 amino acids. The CDR3 spells CASSERNRENYGYTF. The DNA of the CDR3 is TGTGCCAGCAGTGAACGAAACAGGGAGAACTATGGCTACACCTTC.

The rearrangement uses TRBV4-1 and TRBJ1-2, with D uncertain. This CDR3 spans 14 amino acids. Per the germline V gene, CDR1 is MGHRA and CDR2 is YSYEKL. V lost 1 base and J lost 8, with 14 bases in between. The CDR3 loop reads CASSQAYVVLGYTF. In nucleotides, the CDR3 is TGCGCCAGCAGCCAAGCGTATGTGGTTTTAGGCTACACCTTC.

CDR3 loop: CASRQQGNEKLFF. CDR3 in DNA: TGTGCCAGCAGACAACAGGGGAATGAAAAACTGTTTTTT. The chain uses TRBV2 and TRBJ1-4; 7 nucleotides agree with TRBD1. CDR1 is SNHLY and CDR2 is FYNNEI in the germline V gene. After removal of 6 bases from V and 5 bases from J, the junction contained 3 bases not matched to a gene. This CDR3 comprises 13 residues.

The chain joins TRBV25-1 to TRBJ2-3; TRBD1 might be the D (5 bases). Germline V gives CDR1 MGHDK, CDR2 SYGVNS. Trimming removed 2 bases at V and 2 bases at J, with 11 bases between. The CDR3 spans 15 residues. The CDR3 bases are TGTGCCAGCAGTGAACCCTCGACAGTCACAGATACGCAGTATTTT. Translated: CASSEPSTVTDTQYF.

The rearrangement links TRBV25-1 to TRBJ2-5; D uncertain. This CDR3 is 15 amino acids long. Trimming shortened V by 5 bases and J by 0 bases, and 13 bases separated the two germline ends. CDR1 and CDR2 from the germline V gene are MGHDK and SYGVNS. The CDR3 loop reads CASSRPWLYQETQYF. The DNA for the CDR3 is TGTGCCAGCAGTCGCCCATGGCTGTACCAAGAGACCCAGTACTTC.

This clone was picked up a small number of times. The chain employs TRBV7-8 and TRBJ2-7; D remains ambiguous. CDR3 length equals 14 residues. The ends were cut back, 0 bases at V and 6 bases at J, with 12 bases in the middle. CDR1 is SGHVS, CDR2 FQNEAQ, per germline. CDR3 in amino acids: CASSLASGVLEQYF. DNA for the CDR3: TGTGCCAGCAGCTTAGCCTCTGGGGTGCTCGAGCAGTACTTC. The variable domain in full, completed from reference TRBV7-8 and TRBJ2-7, reads GAGVSQSPRYKVAKRGQDVALRCDPISGHVSLFWYQQALGQGPEFLTYFQNEAQLDKSGLPSDRFFAERPEGSVSTLKIQRTQQEDSAVYLCASSLASGVLEQYFGPGTRLTVT.

The chain joins TRBV19 to TRBJ2-7; no reliable D call. The CDR3 sequence is 15 residues long. V shed 5 bases and J shed 1 base, with 15 bases lying between them. Germline values: CDR1 LNHDA, CDR2 SQIVND (reference sequence). As DNA, the CDR3 is TGTGCCAGTAGTGTTTCTCCGGCTCCTTCCTACGAGCAGTACTTC. It encodes CASSVSPAPSYEQYF.

J is TRBJ2-3 and V is TRBV11-2; no reliable D call. From germline, CDR1 is SGHAT and CDR2 FQNNGV. Trimming cost V 1 base and J 3 bases, with 8 bases left between them. The CDR3 totals 14 residues. The CDR3 DNA reads as TGTGCCAGCAGCTTAGGGGGTCCGACAGATACGCAGTATTTT. Protein: CASSLGGPTDTQYF.

The chain uses TRBV6-5 and TRBJ1-2, with D perhaps matching TRBD1 (6 bases). The CDR3 loop spans 15 amino acids. V was trimmed by 0 bases and J by 6 bases, leaving 14 bases between them. Germline values: CDR1 MNHEY, CDR2 SVGAGI. The CDR3 nucleotides read TGTGCCAGCAGTTACTCCGGGGGCTCTTCCCATGGCTACACCTTC. Its translation is CASSYSGGSSHGYTF.

This chain connects TRBV4-1 to TRBJ1-6; 8 nucleotides line up with TRBD1. The germline V gene encodes CDR1 MGHRA and CDR2 YSYEKL. The V and J ends lost 1 base and 7 bases, in that order; junction bases with no gene match: 12. The CDR3 runs to 18 residues. The CDR3 coding sequence is TGCGCCAGCAGCCAAGCCCCTTCGATGCGGACAGGGAATTCACCCCTCCACTTT. Translation gives CASSQAPSMRTGNSPLHF.

Note on this clone: Distinct nucleotide sequences in the sample also encode this CDR3. The J gene is TRBJ1-2, the V gene TRBV7-9; possible D gene TRBD1, 5 bases. V was cut by 5 bases and J by 5 bases, with 18 bases left in between. Germline loops: CDR1 SEHNR, CDR2 FQNEAQ (reference sequence). CDR3 length equals 15 residues. The CDR3 nucleotides read TGTGCCAGCAGCGGAAGCAGGGAGCCCATATATGGCTACACCTTC. This codes for CASSGSREPIYGYTF.